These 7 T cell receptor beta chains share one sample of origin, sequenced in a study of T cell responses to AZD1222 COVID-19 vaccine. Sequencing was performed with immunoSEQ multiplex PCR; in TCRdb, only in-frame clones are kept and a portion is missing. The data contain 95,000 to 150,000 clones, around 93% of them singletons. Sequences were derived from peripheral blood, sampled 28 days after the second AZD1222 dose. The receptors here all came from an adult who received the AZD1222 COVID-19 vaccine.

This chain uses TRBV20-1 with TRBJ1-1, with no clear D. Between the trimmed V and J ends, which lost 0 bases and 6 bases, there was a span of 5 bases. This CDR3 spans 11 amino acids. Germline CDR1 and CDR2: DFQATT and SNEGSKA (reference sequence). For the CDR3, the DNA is TGCAGTGCTAGAGATCCCGCTGAAGCTTTCTTT. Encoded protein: CSARDPAEAFF.

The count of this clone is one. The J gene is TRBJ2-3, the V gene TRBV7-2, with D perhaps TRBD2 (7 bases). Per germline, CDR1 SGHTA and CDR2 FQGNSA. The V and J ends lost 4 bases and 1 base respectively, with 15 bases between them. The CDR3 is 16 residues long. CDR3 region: CASSSLGGGGTDTQYF. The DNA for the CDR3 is TGTGCCAGCAGCTCACTGGGGGGGGGCGGCACAGATACGCAGTATTTT.

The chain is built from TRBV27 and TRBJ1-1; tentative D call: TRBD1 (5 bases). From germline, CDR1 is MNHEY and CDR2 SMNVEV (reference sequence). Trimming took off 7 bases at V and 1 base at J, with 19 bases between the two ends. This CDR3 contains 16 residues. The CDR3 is CASKTLTGLSNTEAFF. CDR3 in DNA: TGTGCCAGCAAAACACTCACAGGACTATCGAACACTGAAGCTTTCTTT.

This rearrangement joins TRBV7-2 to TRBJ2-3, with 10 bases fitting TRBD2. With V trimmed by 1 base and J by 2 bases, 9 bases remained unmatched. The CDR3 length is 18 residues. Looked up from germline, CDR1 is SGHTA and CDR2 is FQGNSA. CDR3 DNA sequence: TGTGCCAGCAGCTTAGTGGCTAGCGGGAGTGGTAACACAGATACGCAGTATTTT. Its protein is CASSLVASGSGNTDTQYF.

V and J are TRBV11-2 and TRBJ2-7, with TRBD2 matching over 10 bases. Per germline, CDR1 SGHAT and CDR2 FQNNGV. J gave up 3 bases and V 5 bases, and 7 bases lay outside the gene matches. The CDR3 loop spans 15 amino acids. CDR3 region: CASSRSGTSDYEQYF. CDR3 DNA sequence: TGTGCCAGCAGCCGTTCCGGGACTAGCGACTACGAGCAGTACTTC.

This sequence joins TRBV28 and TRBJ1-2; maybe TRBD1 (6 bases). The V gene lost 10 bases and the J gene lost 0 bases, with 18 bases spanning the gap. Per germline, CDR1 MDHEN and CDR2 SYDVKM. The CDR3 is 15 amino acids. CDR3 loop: CATARGGASNYGYTF. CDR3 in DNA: TGTGCCACCGCAAGGGGGGGGGCCTCTAACTATGGCTACACCTTC.

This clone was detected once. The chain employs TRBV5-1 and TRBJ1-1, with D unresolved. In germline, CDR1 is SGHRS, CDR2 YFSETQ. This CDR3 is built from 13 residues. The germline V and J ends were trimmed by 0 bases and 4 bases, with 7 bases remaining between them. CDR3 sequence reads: CASSLAESTEAFF. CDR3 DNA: TGCGCCAGCAGCTTGGCCGAGAGCACTGAAGCTTTCTTT.